Listed below are T cell receptor beta chains from one sample, sequenced in a study of Graves' ophthalmopathy and Graves' hyperthyroidism. In TCRdb, the multiplex PCR reads were re-called with MiXCR into one record per CDR3 protein. The sample includes 300,000 to 400,000 distinct CDR3 sequences, 15% to 20% of them seen just once. Sequenced sample: peripheral blood. The receptors were sampled from an adult man with Graves' ophthalmopathy. Each CDR3 is given with its conserved first and last residue. Fields, in order: V gene, D gene, clone size, J gene, CDR3 DNA, CDR3 protein. D genes are given only for firm matches. Clone size is given for some rows only: seen once, a few or many times, or a class if the clone is expanded.

V: TRBV6-5
D: TRBD1
size: many
J: TRBJ2-7
DNA: TGTGCCAGCAGTCCTGGGGTGACAGGGGGCTCGCAAGAGCAGTACTTC
CDR3: CASSPGVTGGSQEQYF

V: TRBV20-1
D: NA
size: many
J: TRBJ2-5
DNA: TGCAGTGCTAGCGGGAGCAAGTCTGAGGAGACCCAGTACTTC
CDR3: CSASGSKSEETQYF

V: TRBV9
D: NA
size: few
J: TRBJ2-5
DNA: TGTGCCAGCAAACGGAGGGGAGAAGAGACCCAGTACTTC
CDR3: CASKRRGEETQYF

V: TRBV5-1
D: NA
size: many
J: TRBJ2-7
DNA: TGCGCCAGCAGCTTGGTTTCCGCGGACAGTACCTACGAGCAGTACTTC
CDR3: CASSLVSADSTYEQYF

V: TRBV20-1
D: NA
size: many
J: TRBJ2-7
DNA: TGCAGTGTCACGATTCAGGGAAGTGAGCAGTACTTC
CDR3: CSVTIQGSEQYF

V: TRBV3-1
D: NA
size: many
J: TRBJ1-6
DNA: TGTGCCAGCAGCCAAGATCTGGGACAAAATTCACCCCTCCACTTT
CDR3: CASSQDLGQNSPLHF

V: TRBV7-2
D: NA
size: many
J: TRBJ2-7
DNA: TGTGCCAGCAGCCCTACCATGTCAGGCGCCTACGAGCAGTACTTC
CDR3: CASSPTMSGAYEQYF

V: TRBV20-1
D: NA
size: many
J: TRBJ2-5
DNA: TGCAGTGCTATTCGTGCTAGCACAGAGACCCAGTACTTC
CDR3: CSAIRASTETQYF

V: TRBV20-1
D: NA
size: NA
J: TRBJ2-5
DNA: TGCAGTGCTAGAGCGGACAGCCAAGAGACCCAGTACTTC
CDR3: CSARADSQETQYF

V: TRBV28
D: NA
size: few
J: TRBJ2-7
DNA: TGTGCCAGCAGACCAGCGGGCATCTCCTACGAGCAGTACTTC
CDR3: CASRPAGISYEQYF

V: TRBV6-2/TRBV6-3
D: NA
size: many
J: TRBJ2-2
DNA: TGTGCCAGCAGTTATTGGGGCAGATTGAACACCGGGGAGCTGTTTTTT
CDR3: CASSYWGRLNTGELFF

V: TRBV12-3/TRBV12-4
D: TRBD1
size: many
J: TRBJ1-5
DNA: TGTGCCAGCAGTTCCGGGACAGCGAGCAGTAGCAATCAGCCCCAGCATTTT
CDR3: CASSSGTASSSNQPQHF

V: TRBV19
D: NA
size: NA
J: TRBJ2-7
DNA: TGTGCCAGTAGTATCTCACAGGGTGGCGAGCAGTACTTC
CDR3: CASSISQGGEQYF

V: TRBV30
D: NA
size: many
J: TRBJ1-1
DNA: TGTGCCTGGGCAGACAACACTGAAGCTTTCTTT
CDR3: CAWADNTEAFF

V: TRBV30
D: NA
size: NA
J: TRBJ2-7
DNA: TGTGCCTGGAATAGTCTGACTGCTAACTCCTACGAGCAGTACTTC
CDR3: CAWNSLTANSYEQYF

V: TRBV9
D: NA
size: NA
J: TRBJ2-5
DNA: TGTGCCAGCAGCGTTGGAGGGTCAGAGACCCAGTACTTC
CDR3: CASSVGGSETQYF

V: TRBV15
D: NA
size: NA
J: TRBJ2-2
DNA: TGTGCCACCCGCAACAGGGTTACCACCGGGGAGCTGTTTTTT
CDR3: CATRNRVTTGELFF

V: TRBV6-2/TRBV6-3
D: NA
size: many
J: TRBJ2-7
DNA: TGTGCCAGCAGTACCCCACGGCTGTTAGCCTACGAGCAGTACTTC
CDR3: CASSTPRLLAYEQYF

V: TRBV30
D: NA
size: NA
J: TRBJ2-7
DNA: TGTGCTTGGGACAAGGATCACGAGCAGTACTTC
CDR3: CAWDKDHEQYF

V: TRBV6-5
D: NA
size: NA
J: TRBJ2-7
DNA: TGTGCCAGCAGTTACAGGTCGAACTCCTACGAGCAGTACTTC
CDR3: CASSYRSNSYEQYF

V: TRBV11-2
D: TRBD2
size: NA
J: TRBJ2-7
DNA: TGTGCCAGCAGCGTGTTGACTAGCGGGCTTGGCGACGAGCAGTACTTC
CDR3: CASSVLTSGLGDEQYF

V: TRBV10-3
D: NA
size: many
J: TRBJ1-3
DNA: TGTGCCACCTTTACAGGGCTTGGAAACACCATATATTTT
CDR3: CATFTGLGNTIYF

V: TRBV7-3
D: NA
size: many
J: TRBJ1-6
DNA: TGTGCCAGCAGCTTACTACCCTGGGGGGGCTCCTATAATTCACCCCTCCACTTT
CDR3: CASSLLPWGGSYNSPLHF

V: TRBV6-1
D: TRBD1
size: many
J: TRBJ1-2
DNA: TGTGCCAGCAGTAGGACAGGGCGGGACTATGGCTACACCTTC
CDR3: CASSRTGRDYGYTF

V: TRBV30
D: TRBD1
size: many
J: TRBJ1-6
DNA: TGTGCCTCCTCCGGGACAGGGGATTCACCCCTCCACTTT
CDR3: CASSGTGDSPLHF

V: TRBV6-5
D: TRBD2
size: many
J: TRBJ2-2
DNA: TGTGCCAGCAGAGGGACTAGCGGACACACCGGGGAGCTGTTTTTT
CDR3: CASRGTSGHTGELFF

V: TRBV12-5
D: NA
size: many
J: TRBJ2-7
DNA: TGTGCTAGTGGCTGGGACATCTACGAGCAGTACTTC
CDR3: CASGWDIYEQYF

V: TRBV7-2
D: NA
size: few
J: TRBJ2-5
DNA: TGTGCCAGCAGCTTAAGCGTGTGGGGGCAAGAGACCCAGTACTTC
CDR3: CASSLSVWGQETQYF

V: TRBV6-5
D: NA
size: many
J: TRBJ1-2
DNA: TGTGCCAGCAGTTACCGAATACAGGGAGCTCGAGGATATGGCTACACCTTC
CDR3: CASSYRIQGARGYGYTF

V: TRBV12-3/TRBV12-4
D: TRBD1
size: many
J: TRBJ1-6
DNA: TGTGCCAGCAGCTTTGGGACAGGAACGGGCGGCTCCTATAATTCACCCCTCCACTTT
CDR3: CASSFGTGTGGSYNSPLHF

V: TRBV7-9
D: NA
size: many
J: TRBJ1-1
DNA: TGTGCCAGCAGCCACCCAGGACTCGAAGCTTTCTTT
CDR3: CASSHPGLEAFF

V: TRBV12-3/TRBV12-4
D: NA
size: once
J: TRBJ1-2
DNA: TGTGCCAGCAGTGGGGGGTCAACAGGGAACTATGGCTACACCTTC
CDR3: CASSGGSTGNYGYTF

V: TRBV3-1
D: NA
size: many
J: TRBJ1-5
DNA: TGTGCCAGCAGCCCCCCGGGTCTTTCGCCCCAGCATTTT
CDR3: CASSPPGLSPQHF

V: TRBV6-2/TRBV6-3
D: TRBD1
size: NA
J: TRBJ1-1
DNA: TGTGCCAGCCTCTCAGGGGGCCCTCTGAACACTGAAGCTTTCTTT
CDR3: CASLSGGPLNTEAFF

V: TRBV28
D: NA
size: NA
J: TRBJ2-7
DNA: TGTGCCAGCACCCCCGGGGGCAAGAGCTCCTACGAGCAGTACTTC
CDR3: CASTPGGKSSYEQYF

V: TRBV4-2
D: TRBD1
size: NA
J: TRBJ2-7
DNA: TGTGCCAGCAGCCAAGTGCTCGGTGGGACAGGGCGATACGGCGAGCAGTACTTC
CDR3: CASSQVLGGTGRYGEQYF

V: TRBV12-3/TRBV12-4
D: NA
size: few
J: TRBJ1-1
DNA: TGTGCCAGCAGTTTTGTTGGTGGGACTGAAGCTTTCTTT
CDR3: CASSFVGGTEAFF

V: TRBV12-5
D: NA
size: many
J: TRBJ2-7
DNA: TGTGCTAGTGGTCCAAGGGTATACGAGCAGTACTTC
CDR3: CASGPRVYEQYF

V: TRBV27
D: NA
size: many
J: TRBJ1-1
DNA: TGTGCCAGCAGCGGGGGGTCCGAAGCTTTCTTT
CDR3: CASSGGSEAFF

V: TRBV7-8
D: NA
size: NA
J: TRBJ2-7
DNA: TGTGCCAGCAGCTTAGTATATTCGGACGAGCAGTACTTC
CDR3: CASSLVYSDEQYF

V: TRBV20-1
D: NA
size: few
J: TRBJ1-1
DNA: TGCAGTGCTAGAGATTTGGGCCCAATCGTGGCCACTGAAGCTTCCTTT
CDR3: CSARDLGPIVATEASF

V: TRBV3-1
D: NA
size: many
J: TRBJ2-5
DNA: TGTGCCAGCAGCCAAGATAAACTCGGGTTGGGGGAGACCCAGTACTTC
CDR3: CASSQDKLGLGETQYF

V: TRBV5-1
D: NA
size: NA
J: TRBJ1-1
DNA: TGCGCCAGCAGCCCTACCCTAGGGTCGGGTGAAGCTTTCTTT
CDR3: CASSPTLGSGEAFF

V: TRBV5-1
D: NA
size: many
J: TRBJ1-6
DNA: TGCGCCAGCAGCTTGGCCGGTTATTCACCCCTCCACTTT
CDR3: CASSLAGYSPLHF

V: TRBV12-3/TRBV12-4
D: NA
size: many
J: TRBJ1-6
DNA: TGTGCCAGCAGTTTTGATGCGGGGGAAAATTCACCCCTCCACTTT
CDR3: CASSFDAGENSPLHF

V: TRBV5-1
D: NA
size: many
J: TRBJ1-6
DNA: TGCGCCAGCAGCTTGGGTCAGGGAAACAATGTCATCCTCCACTTT
CDR3: CASSLGQGNNVILHF

V: TRBV30
D: TRBD2
size: many
J: TRBJ2-7
DNA: TGTGCCTGGAGTGTCGGTCTAGCGGGAGACGGGGGCGAGCAGTACTTC
CDR3: CAWSVGLAGDGGEQYF

V: TRBV20-1
D: NA
size: many
J: TRBJ2-7
DNA: TGCAGTGCTAGATTGGAGGTTGGCCCCTACGAGCAGTACTTC
CDR3: CSARLEVGPYEQYF

V: TRBV6-2/TRBV6-3
D: NA
size: NA
J: TRBJ2-2
DNA: TGTGCCAGCAGCCCCCGGGGTGGGGGTTCGATTAACACCGGGGAGCTGTTTTTT
CDR3: CASSPRGGGSINTGELFF

V: TRBV20-1
D: NA
size: many
J: TRBJ2-5
DNA: TGCAGTGCTAGTGACTGGGAAGAGACCCAGTACTTC
CDR3: CSASDWEETQYF

V: TRBV5-5
D: NA
size: few
J: TRBJ1-3
DNA: TGTGCCAGCAGACCGGGACCGTCGTCTGGAAACACCATATATTTT
CDR3: CASRPGPSSGNTIYF

V: TRBV6-1
D: NA
size: many
J: TRBJ2-2
DNA: TGTGCCAGCAGTGAAAGGATCACACGAAACACCGGGGAGCTGTTTTTT
CDR3: CASSERITRNTGELFF

V: TRBV5-1
D: NA
size: many
J: TRBJ2-5
DNA: TGCGCCAGCAGCTATGGACCTACGGAAGAGACCCAGTACTTC
CDR3: CASSYGPTEETQYF

V: TRBV6-5
D: NA
size: few
J: TRBJ2-7
DNA: TGTGCCAGCAGTTACTCGTTACGGCGGCGGGGCTACGAGCAGTACTTC
CDR3: CASSYSLRRRGYEQYF

V: TRBV6-2/TRBV6-3
D: NA
size: many
J: TRBJ1-1
DNA: TGTGCCAGCACACCTAAAAGCTTCAAGCGCCCCTCTGGGACTGAAGCTTTCTTT
CDR3: CASTPKSFKRPSGTEAFF